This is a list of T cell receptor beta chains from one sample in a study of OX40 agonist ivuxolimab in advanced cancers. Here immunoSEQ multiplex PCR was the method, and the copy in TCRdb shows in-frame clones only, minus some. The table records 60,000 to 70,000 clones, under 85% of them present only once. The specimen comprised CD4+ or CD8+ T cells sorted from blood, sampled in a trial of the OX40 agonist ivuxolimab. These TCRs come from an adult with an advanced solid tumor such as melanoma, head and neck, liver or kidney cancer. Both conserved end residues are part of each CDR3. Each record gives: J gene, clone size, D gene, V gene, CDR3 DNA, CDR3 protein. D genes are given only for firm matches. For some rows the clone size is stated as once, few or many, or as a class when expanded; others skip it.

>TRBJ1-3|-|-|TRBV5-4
TGTGCCAGCAGCTTACCAGGCTTAGCAGGAAACACCATATATTTT
CASSLPGLAGNTIYF
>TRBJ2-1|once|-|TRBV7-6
TGTGCCAGCAGCCCACGGGACACTAGCTCCTACAATGAGCAGTTCTTC
CASSPRDTSSYNEQFF
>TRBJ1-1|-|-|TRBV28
TGTGCCAGCAGTCTGGGGACCATGAACACTGAAGCTTTCTTT
CASSLGTMNTEAFF
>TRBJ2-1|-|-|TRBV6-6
TGTGCCAGCAGTCGGGACTCGTACAATGAGCAGTTCTTC
CASSRDSYNEQFF
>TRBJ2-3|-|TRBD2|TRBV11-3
TGTGCCAGCAGCCGGACTAGCGGGAGATTTGGCGCAGATACGCAGTATTTT
CASSRTSGRFGADTQYF
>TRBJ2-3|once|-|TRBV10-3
TGTGCCATCAGTGATCGCGGTGAGGTCGGCACAGATACGCAGTATTTT
CAISDRGEVGTDTQYF
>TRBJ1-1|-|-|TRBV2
TGTGCCAGCAGGAGTCAGATGAACACTGAAGCTTTCTTT
CASRSQMNTEAFF
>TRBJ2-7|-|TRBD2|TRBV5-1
TGCGCCAGCAACGAAGGGTCTAGCGGATCCTACGAGCAGTACTTC
CASNEGSSGSYEQYF
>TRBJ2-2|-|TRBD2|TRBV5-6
TGTGCCACGACCTCGACTAGCGGGATTCGCACCGGGGAGCTGTTTTTT
CATTSTSGIRTGELFF
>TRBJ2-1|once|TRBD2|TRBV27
TGTGCCAGCAGTGAACTAGCGGGAGAATACAATGAGCAGTTCTTC
CASSELAGEYNEQFF
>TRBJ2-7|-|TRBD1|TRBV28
TGTGCCAGCAGCTCCGACAGGGTTCTAAAGTACTTC
CASSSDRVLKYF
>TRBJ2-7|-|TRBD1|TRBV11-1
TGTGCCAGCGCCAAGGACAGGGCAGGCGAGCAGTACTTC
CASAKDRAGEQYF
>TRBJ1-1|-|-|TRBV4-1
TGCGCCAGCAGCCAAGATTCAGGGTTTTCTCTGAACACTGAAGCTTTCTTT
CASSQDSGFSLNTEAFF
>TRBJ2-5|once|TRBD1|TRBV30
TGTGCCTGGAGTGTATTTTTTATGGGACAGACACAAGAGACCCAGTACTTC
CAWSVFFMGQTQETQYF
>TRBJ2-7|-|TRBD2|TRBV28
TGTGCCAGCCAGGGACTAGCGGGAGCCTCCTACGAGCAGTACTTC
CASQGLAGASYEQYF
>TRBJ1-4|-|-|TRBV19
TGTGCCAGTATGGGTAGGGAGTCTGCAACTAATGAAAAACTGTTTTTT
CASMGRESATNEKLFF
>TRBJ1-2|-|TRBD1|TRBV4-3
TGCGCCAGCAGCCAGGCCGGGACAGTTGGTGGTGGCTACACCTTC
CASSQAGTVGGGYTF
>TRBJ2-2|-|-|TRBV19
TGTGCCAGTAGTATAGTTGGAGGGGGCGGGGAGCTGTTTTTT
CASSIVGGGGELFF
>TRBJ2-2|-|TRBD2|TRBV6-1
TGTGCCAGCACCTTGGGACTAGCGGGGACCGGGGAGCTGTTTTTT
CASTLGLAGTGELFF
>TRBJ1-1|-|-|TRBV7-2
TGTGCCAGCAGCTTAGAGTACCCGAACACTGAAGCTTTCTTT
CASSLEYPNTEAFF
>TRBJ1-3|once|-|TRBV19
TGTGCCAGTAATGACGCCGGGACCTCTGGAAACACCATATATTTT
CASNDAGTSGNTIYF
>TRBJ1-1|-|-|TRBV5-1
TGCGCCAGCAGCTTGGGAAGGGGCACTGAAGCTTTCTTT
CASSLGRGTEAFF
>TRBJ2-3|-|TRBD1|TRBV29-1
TGCAGCGCCGGCGAACTCGACAGGGGATTCACAGATACGCAGTATTTT
CSAGELDRGFTDTQYF
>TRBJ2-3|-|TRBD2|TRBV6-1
TGTGCCAGCAGGACTACTAGCGGTTTCACAGATACGCAGTATTTT
CASRTTSGFTDTQYF
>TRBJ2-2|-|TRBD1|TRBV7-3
TGTGCCAGCAGCCACAGTCCCGGGACAGGGTCGAGGGAGCTGTTTTTT
CASSHSPGTGSRELFF
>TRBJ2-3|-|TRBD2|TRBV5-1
TGCGCCAGCAGCTTGGTTGGGGGAGGGCCCACAGATACGCAGTATTTT
CASSLVGGGPTDTQYF
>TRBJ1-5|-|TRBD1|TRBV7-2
TGTGCCAGCAGCTTAGTTGGTATTCTGGGACAGGGGAACAATCAGCCCCAGCATTTT
CASSLVGILGQGNNQPQHF
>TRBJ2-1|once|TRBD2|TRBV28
TGTGCCAGCAGTTCTGCGGGAGGGCCCCCGCTGCAGTTCTTC
CASSSAGGPPLQFF
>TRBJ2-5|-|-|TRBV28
TGTGCCAGCAGTGGGGGAACGGGACAAATCCAAGAGACCCAGTACTTC
CASSGGTGQIQETQYF
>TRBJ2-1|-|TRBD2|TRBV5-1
TGCGCCAGCAGGGCCGGGACTAGCGGGCCATACAATGAGCAGTTCTTC
CASRAGTSGPYNEQFF
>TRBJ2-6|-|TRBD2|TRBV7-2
TGTGCCAGCAGGACGGGGGGGCTTGGGGCCAACGTCCTGACTTTC
CASRTGGLGANVLTF
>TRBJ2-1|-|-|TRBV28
TGTGCCAGCAGTTTAGGGAGCTCCTACAATGAGCAGTTCTTC
CASSLGSSYNEQFF